This TCR beta chain was identified in a study of blood T cells in healthy people across ages. A second roughly 6 to 12 cycle PCR used barcoded and J-beta primers. TCRdb reanalysed the 5' RACE reads using MiXCR and keeps one entry per CDR3 protein. The data contain 650,000 to 1,000,000 distinct CDR3 sequences, about 36% of them singletons. The receptor was derived from a man between 18 and 29 years old in good health. Material for sequencing was blood.

CDR3 sequence: CSASRAGATDTQYF. The CDR3 DNA sequence: TGCAGTGCCAGCCGGGCGGGGGCAACAGATACGCAGTATTTT. The chain uses TRBV20-1 and TRBJ2-3; perhaps TRBD2 as D (7 bases). The germline V and J ends were trimmed by 6 bases and 3 bases, with 16 bases remaining between them. Germline values: CDR1 DFQATT, CDR2 SNEGSKA (reference sequence). The CDR3 is made up of 14 amino acids.